What follows is one T cell receptor beta chain and its context. Its antigen remains unknown. This CDR3 is also generated by other DNA sequences in the sample. This entry comes from a study of shared clonotypes between healthy human individuals. For the study at large: Three CD4 naive, three CD4 memory, two CD8 naive and one CD8 memory plate were used per donor.

Profiling relied on immunoSEQ multiplex PCR, and the TCRdb table lists in-frame clones only, not all of them. The data hold over 700,000 clones, with around 70% observed a single time. From germline, CDR1 is SNHLY and CDR2 FYNNEI. V lost 5 bases, J lost 5 bases, and 5 bases stayed unmatched. The CDR3 is 14 amino acids. Broader study findings: Clonotype sharing among donors, it was expected, would be affected by sequencing depth. Donors were few, which limited the genetic and exposure-history diversity represented.

Those who donated were healthy HIV-negative adults, with no recent acute infections or vaccinations reported. The chain recombines TRBV2 with TRBJ1-4; 7 nucleotides align to TRBD1. This clonotype was obtained from a woman younger than 45 in good health. The sequencing sample was made of memory CD4+ T cells sorted from blood. Noted subset: CD45RA-negative fraction. CDR3 amino acids: CASSRQGFNEKLFF. The CDR3 DNA reads as TGTGCCAGCAGTAGACAGGGCTTCAATGAAAAACTGTTTTTT.